The present entry profiles one T cell receptor beta chain with its context. The antigen remains unidentified. The study ran its PCR with 60 Vbeta and 13 Jbeta primers. The authors' processing: Unique TCR beta chains totaled 80 million to 100 million in a later count, with about 11 million of them shared. Profiled with immunoSEQ multiplex PCR; TCRdb holds only in-frame clones, not every one. That table furnishes V, J and clone size, whereas the DNA furnished D and trimming. The sample contains under 200,000 clones, around four fifths of which appear only once. This entry is derived from a study of cytomegalovirus exposure and HLA in healthy donors. Whole-study findings and limits: A few CMV-associated chains proved CMV antigen-specific in vitro.

The CDR3 runs to 15 residues. CDR1 KGHSH and CDR2 LQKENI come from the germline V gene. The V end lost 2 bases, the J end lost 0 bases, and 11 bases lay between the germline ends. V gene TRBV18 combines with J gene TRBJ2-7, with D maybe TRBD1 (6 bases). The receptor was derived from a male donor in good health and CMV-seropositive. Sequencing was performed on PBMCs. This CDR3 reads CASSPRQVFSYEQYF. CDR3 nucleotides: TGTGCCAGCTCACCAAGACAGGTTTTCTCCTACGAGCAGTACTTC.